The 20 T cell receptor beta chains reported below all come from one sample, sequenced in a study of shared clonotypes between healthy human individuals. The repertoire was sequenced with immunoSEQ multiplex PCR; TCRdb's copy has only in-frame clones and lacks some. Of roughly 2.2 million clones in the sample, approximately 95% were seen once. Material for sequencing was naive CD4+ T cells from PBMCs. As to subset: CD45RA+ positively selected. The receptors were gathered from a man aged 18-30 years in good health. Some clones in this sample may be carry-over from other donors' samples.

The V call is TRBV5-8, the J call TRBJ1-4, with 7 bases lining up with TRBD1. Germline V lookup: CDR1 SGHTS, CDR2 YDEGEE. There are 14 residues in the CDR3. V lost 4 bases and J lost 6; bases outside the gene matches: 6. CDR3 loop: CASSVGQQDEKLFF. CDR3 DNA: TGTGCCAGCAGCGTGGGACAGCAGGATGAAAAACTGTTTTTT.

The chain carries TRBV7-8 and TRBJ2-1; D tentatively fits TRBD1 or TRBD2 (5 bases each). CDR1 is SGHVS and CDR2 is FQNEAQ in the germline V gene. This CDR3 is built from 15 residues. Deletions cut 5 bases from V and 6 bases from J, with 17 bases between. The CDR3 is CASSDRDPGLNEQFF. CDR3 bases: TGTGCCAGCAGCGACCGGGACCCTGGGCTCAATGAGCAGTTCTTC.

Regarding this clone: Other DNA sequences of this sample code for an identical CDR3. The chain links TRBV28 to TRBJ2-7; weak D call: TRBD1 (5 bases). The V end was cut by 8 bases, the J end by 0 bases, with 5 bases between. Germline V gene data show CDR1 as MDHEN and CDR2 as SYDVKM. This CDR3 region has 11 residues. The CDR3 loop reads CASDSSYEQYF. DNA for the CDR3: TGTGCCAGCGACAGCTCCTACGAGCAGTACTTC.

With respect to this clone: This sample includes further DNA sequences coding for the same CDR3. The chain is built from TRBV4-3 and TRBJ2-7, with D tentatively TRBD1 (7 bases). V was trimmed by 0 bases and J by 1 base, leaving 13 bases between them. The CDR3 runs to 16 residues. CDR1 and CDR2 (germline): LGHNA, YSLEER. The CDR3 sequence: CASSQDGQGGSYEQYF. In DNA form, the CDR3 reads TGCGCCAGCAGCCAAGACGGGCAGGGGGGATCCTACGAGCAGTACTTC.

The V and J genes are TRBV10-3 and TRBJ2-7; the match to TRBD2 covers 14 bases. In germline, CDR1 is ENHRY, CDR2 SYGVKD. The J segment lost 7 bases and the V segment lost 11 bases, leaving 7 bases of the junction unmatched. The CDR3 length is 13 residues. CDR3 DNA: TGTGCCGTAAGACTAGCGGGAGGGGGGGAGCAGTACTTC. Protein: CAVRLAGGGEQYF.

The chain uses TRBV25-1 and TRBJ1-1; 9 bases agree with TRBD1. Germline values: CDR1 MGHDK, CDR2 SYGVNS. V shed 4 bases, J shed 4 bases, and the junction held 1 base outside the gene matches. The CDR3 contains 13 residues. CDR3 nucleotide sequence: TGTGCCAGCAGTGTGACAGGGGGCACTGAAGCTTTCTTT. Amino acids: CASSVTGGTEAFF.

Concerning this clone: The identical CDR3 is also encoded by other nucleotide sequences in the sample. V usage is TRBV5-1 and J usage is TRBJ2-1; 9 bases align to TRBD2. The germline V gene encodes CDR1 SGHRS and CDR2 YFSETQ. V lost 1 base, J lost 7 bases, and 9 bases stayed unmatched. This CDR3 is 16 amino acids long. CDR3 bases: TGCGCCAGCAGCTTGCTTGCGGGAGGGCCGAGGAATGAGCAGTTCTTC. It encodes CASSLLAGGPRNEQFF.

There are a few counts of this clone. This chain links TRBV18 with TRBJ1-1; D gene uncertain. The germline V gene encodes CDR1 KGHSH and CDR2 LQKENI. This CDR3 is built from 14 residues. The V and J ends lost 3 bases and 5 bases respectively, with 13 bases between them. The CDR3, as DNA: TGTGCCAGCTCACCGGTTGCTCCGATTACTGAAGCTTTCTTT. Translation: CASSPVAPITEAFF.

CDR3 DNA sequence: TGTGCCAGCAGTTACGGAAGACGGGTCCAAGAGACCCAGTACTTC. Its translation is CASSYGRRVQETQYF. The chain carries TRBV6-5 and TRBJ2-5; no firm D call. V shed 2 bases and J shed 1 base, with 11 bases lying between them. The CDR3 runs 15 residues. Looked up from germline, CDR1 is MNHEY and CDR2 is SVGAGI.

V usage is TRBV6-1 and J usage is TRBJ2-7; 10 bases agree with TRBD1. CDR1 is MNHNS and CDR2 is SASEGT in the germline V gene. V lost 5 bases, J lost 4 bases, and 5 bases stayed unmatched. This CDR3 has 14 residues. The chain's CDR3 is CASSSGTGDYEQYF. The CDR3 DNA follows: TGTGCCAGCAGTAGCGGGACAGGGGATTACGAGCAGTACTTC.

The chain recombines TRBV9 with TRBJ2-5; D ambiguous. V lost 3 bases and J 5 bases, leaving 11 bases between the germline ends. CDR3 length: 13 residues. From germline, CDR1 is SGDLS and CDR2 YYNGEE. The CDR3 sequence: CASSGPFGETQYF. In nucleotides, the CDR3 is TGTGCCAGCAGCGGACCATTTGGGGAGACCCAGTACTTC. The entire variable domain, with the rest obtained from reference TRBV9 and TRBJ2-5, is as follows: DSGVTQTPKHLITATGQRVTLRCSPRSGDLSVYWYQQSLDQGLQFLIQYYNGEERAKGNILERFSAQQFPDLHSELNLSSLELGDSALYFCASSGPFGETQYFGPGTRLLVL.

This chain connects TRBV18 to TRBJ1-4; tentative D call: TRBD1 (5 bases). The V gene lost 3 bases and the J gene lost 5 bases, with 13 bases spanning the gap. Germline loops: CDR1 KGHSH, CDR2 LQKENI. The CDR3 is 15 amino acids. CDR3 loop: CASSPRRDGNEKLFF. CDR3 coding DNA: TGTGCCAGCTCACCGCGCCGGGACGGGAATGAAAAACTGTTTTTT.

This clone was picked up one time. This chain connects TRBV11-2 to TRBJ1-4, with a possible D match to TRBD1 (5 bases). Germline CDR1 reads SGHAT; CDR2 reads FQNNGV. The CDR3 has 16 amino acids. V was clipped by 5 bases and J by 0 bases, with 13 bases between them. For the CDR3, the DNA is TGTGCCAGCAGCGGCAGGACAAGTACAACTAATGAAAAACTGTTTTTT. This gives the protein CASSGRTSTTNEKLFF.

The rearrangement links TRBV4-3 to TRBJ2-1, with unresolved D. Trimming left V 3 bases short and J 6 bases short, with 3 bases between. The CDR3 is made up of 11 amino acids. Germline loops: CDR1 LGHNA, CDR2 YSLEER. The CDR3: CASSQFNEQFF. As DNA, the CDR3 is TGCGCCAGCAGCCAGTTCAATGAGCAGTTCTTC.

The rearrangement links TRBV28 to TRBJ1-3; the D gene is possibly TRBD1 (6 bases). The V gene's germline CDR1 is MDHEN and CDR2 SYDVKM. The CDR3 spans 13 residues. V lost 2 bases and J 7 bases, leaving 9 bases between the germline ends. Here the CDR3 reads CASSLGQTNTIYF. As DNA, the CDR3 is TGTGCCAGCAGTTTAGGACAGACTAACACCATATATTTT.

The chain recombines TRBV25-1 with TRBJ1-1, with D unclear. CDR3 length: 13 residues. V was cut by 5 bases and J by 1 base, with 8 bases left in between. CDR1 and CDR2 from the germline V gene are MGHDK and SYGVNS. The CDR3 nucleotides read TGTGCCAGCAGTCCCCTTGAGAACACTGAAGCTTTCTTT. Translating gives CASSPLENTEAFF.

The chain recombines TRBV11-3 with TRBJ2-3, with TRBD2 matching over 7 bases. CDR3 size: 12 residues. CDR1 is SGHNT, CDR2 YENEEA, per germline. The junction had 0 bases not matched to a gene; V was cut back by 4 bases and J by 5 bases. The CDR3 spells CASSSGGDTQYF. The DNA of the CDR3 is TGTGCCAGCAGCTCGGGGGGAGATACGCAGTATTTT. The full variable domain, rest sourced from reference TRBV11-3 and TRBJ2-3, is EAGVVQSPRYKIIEKKQPVAFWCNPISGHNTLYWYLQNLGQGPELLIRYENEEAVDDSQLPKDRFSAERLKGVDSTLKIQPAELGDSAVYLCASSSGGDTQYFGPGTRLTVL.

The chain has TRBV7-8 and TRBJ2-7; D uncertain. CDR1 SGHVS and CDR2 FQNEAQ come from the germline V gene. CDR3 length equals 16 residues. V lost 2 bases to trimming and J lost 0 bases, with 14 bases between them. The DNA of the CDR3 is TGTGCCAGCAGCTTACCTGGGAACAAGGTCTCCTACGAGCAGTACTTC. Translated, it gives CASSLPGNKVSYEQYF. Supplemented by reference TRBV7-8 and TRBJ2-7, the full variable domain reads GAGVSQSPRYKVAKRGQDVALRCDPISGHVSLFWYQQALGQGPEFLTYFQNEAQLDKSGLPSDRFFAERPEGSVSTLKIQRTQQEDSAVYLCASSLPGNKVSYEQYFGPGTRLTVT.

The gene calls are TRBV6-5 and TRBJ2-7, with TRBD1 identical over 10 bases. The V and J ends lost 0 bases and 6 bases, in that order; junction bases with no gene match: 5. The CDR3 is 15 residues long. The germline V gene has CDR1 MNHEY and CDR2 SVGAGI. The CDR3 DNA sequence: TGTGCCAGCAGTTACTCCCGGGACAGGGGCTCCGAGCAGTACTTC. Encoded protein: CASSYSRDRGSEQYF.

This clone is a singleton in its sample. The rearrangement links TRBV7-9 to TRBJ1-1; D is perhaps TRBD1 (5 bases). The V end lost 1 base, the J end lost 10 bases, and 16 bases lay between the germline ends. Germline V lookup: CDR1 SEHNR, CDR2 FQNEAQ (reference sequence). The CDR3 loop spans 14 amino acids. The CDR3 DNA sequence: TGTGCCAGCAGCTTAGGCGGGACTGCCGGGGGAGCTTTCTTT. Translated, it gives CASSLGGTAGGAFF. Full variable domain (remainder filled in from reference TRBV7-9 and TRBJ1-1): DTGVSQNPRHKITKRGQNVTFRCDPISEHNRLYWYRQTLGQGPEFLTYFQNEAQLEKSRLLSDRFSAERPKGSFSTLEIQRTEQGDSAMYLCASSLGGTAGGAFFGQGTRLTVV.